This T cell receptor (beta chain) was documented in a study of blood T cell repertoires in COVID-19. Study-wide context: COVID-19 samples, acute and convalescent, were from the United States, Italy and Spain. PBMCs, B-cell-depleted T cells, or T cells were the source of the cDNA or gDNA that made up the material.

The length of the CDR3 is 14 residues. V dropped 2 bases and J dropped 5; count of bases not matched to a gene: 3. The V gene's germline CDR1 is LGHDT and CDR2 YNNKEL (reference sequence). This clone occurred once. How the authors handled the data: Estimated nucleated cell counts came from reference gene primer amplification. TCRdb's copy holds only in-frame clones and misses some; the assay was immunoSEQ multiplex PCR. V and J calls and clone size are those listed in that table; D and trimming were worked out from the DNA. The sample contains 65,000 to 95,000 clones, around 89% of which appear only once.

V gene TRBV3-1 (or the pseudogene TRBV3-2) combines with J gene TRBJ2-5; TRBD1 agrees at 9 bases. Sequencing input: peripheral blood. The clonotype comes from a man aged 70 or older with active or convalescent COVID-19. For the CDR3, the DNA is TGTGCCAGCAGCCAAAGGACAGGGGTGGAGACCCAGTACTTC. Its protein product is CASSQRTGVETQYF.